A single sample gave rise to the 15 T cell receptor beta chains below, sequenced in a study of OX40 agonist ivuxolimab in advanced cancers. Libraries were made using the immunoSEQ multiplex PCR assay. TCRdb took this table from immuneACCESS and kept in-frame rearrangements with V and J called. Such tables lack part of the clones; where checked against another copy, unresolved V genes explain under half of the gap, and the rest is unexplained. The sample yields around 70,000 clones; roughly four fifths were counted once. The ten largest account for approximately 5.1% of the sample. The sample was CD4+ or CD8+ T cells sorted from blood, taken in a trial of the OX40 agonist ivuxolimab. The source is an adult with an advanced solid tumor such as melanoma, head and neck, liver or kidney cancer.

The rearrangement links TRBV9 to TRBJ1-3; D gene ambiguous. Germline V CDR1 and CDR2: SGDLS, YYNGEE. CDR3 length equals 12 residues. Between the trimmed V and J ends, which lost 0 bases and 8 bases, there was a span of 6 bases. The CDR3 region is CASSVAGDTIYF. The CDR3 DNA reads as TGTGCCAGCAGCGTAGCTGGTGACACCATATATTTT.

The chain has TRBV2 and TRBJ2-2; TRBD2 matches 7 bases. The CDR3 is 14 amino acids. V was pared by 6 bases and J by 0 bases, with 1 base of the junction left unmatched. Germline V gives CDR1 SNHLY, CDR2 FYNNEI. The CDR3 DNA reads as TGTGCCAGCAGAGCGGGGCCGAACACCGGGGAGCTGTTTTTT. As protein: CASRAGPNTGELFF. Full variable domain (rest looked up from reference TRBV2 and TRBJ2-2): EPEVTQTPSHQVTQMGQEVILRCVPISNHLYFYWYRQILGQKVEFLVSFYNNEISEKSEIFDDQFSVERPDGSNFTLKIRSTKLEDSAMYFCASRAGPNTGELFFGEGSRLTVL.

V usage is TRBV28 and J usage is TRBJ1-2; no clear D. V was clipped by 4 bases and J by 4 bases, with 4 bases between them. The CDR3 is made up of 11 amino acids. Germline V gene lookup returns CDR1 MDHEN and CDR2 SYDVKM. The CDR3, as DNA: TGTGCCAGCAGTTCCTTCTATGGCTACACCTTC. Its protein product is CASSSFYGYTF.

This chain links TRBV5-6 with TRBJ1-1, with a tentative D call TRBD1 (5 bases). This CDR3 comprises 14 residues. Germline lookup yields CDR1 SGHDT and CDR2 YYEEEE. Deletions cut 0 bases from V and 4 bases from J, with 10 bases between. CDR3 loop: CASSLDMGTTEAFF. The CDR3 region has the DNA TGTGCCAGCAGCTTGGATATGGGGACCACTGAAGCTTTCTTT.

This clone came up once. Here the CDR3 DNA reads TGTGCCAGCAGCCTCAGCGGTGCCGGTCGGAATGAGCAGTTCTTC. Its translation: CASSLSGAGRNEQFF. The chain links TRBV4-2 to TRBJ2-1, with D maybe TRBD2 (5 bases). Germline V lookup: CDR1 LGHNA, CDR2 YNFKEQ. The CDR3 contains 15 residues. V lost 4 bases to trimming and J lost 7 bases, with 17 bases between them.

This chain uses TRBV6-5 with TRBJ2-7; D is unclear. CDR1 and CDR2 from the germline V gene are MNHEY and SVGAGI. The V and J ends lost 0 bases and 1 base respectively, with 7 bases between them. There are 14 residues in the CDR3. The CDR3 DNA sequence: TGTGCCAGCAGTTACTCTACGCTTTCCTACGAGCAGTACTTC. It is translated as CASSYSTLSYEQYF.

This clone was detected a few times. The chain uses TRBV6-5 and TRBJ1-2, with 8 bases matching TRBD1. CDR1 and CDR2 (germline): MNHEY, SVGAGI. The CDR3 length is 12 residues. Trimming took 8 bases from V and 5 from J; bases not matched to a gene: 4. The CDR3 DNA reads as TGTGCCAGCCGGGACAGGCATTATGGCTACACCTTC. It yields the protein CASRDRHYGYTF.

The chain combines TRBV7-9 with TRBJ1-2; D is perhaps TRBD1 (5 bases). Germline CDR1 reads SEHNR; CDR2 reads FQNEAQ (reference sequence). V was shortened by 5 bases and J by 8 bases, with 24 bases between the two germline ends. The CDR3 has 16 amino acids. In nucleotides, the CDR3 is TGTGCCAGCAGCCGCGCGTCGGGGCCGGGATACGGGGGCTACACCTTC. Its translation is CASSRASGPGYGGYTF. The entire variable domain, with the rest obtained from reference TRBV7-9 and TRBJ1-2, is as follows: DTGVSQNPRHKITKRGQNVTFRCDPISEHNRLYWYRQTLGQGPEFLTYFQNEAQLEKSRLLSDRFSAERPKGSFSTLEIQRTEQGDSAMYLCASSRASGPGYGGYTFGSGTRLTVV.

CDR3 coding DNA: TGTGCCAGTAGTGACAACTACTATGGCTACACCTTC. It translates to CASSDNYYGYTF. The chain combines TRBV19 with TRBJ1-2; D unresolved. Germline V gene data show CDR1 as LNHDA and CDR2 as SQIVND (reference sequence). Trimming shortened V by 5 bases and J by 3 bases, and 7 bases separated the two germline ends. The CDR3 length is 12 residues.

The chain couples TRBV10-3 to TRBJ1-2; D is perhaps TRBD1 (6 bases). The germline V gene has CDR1 ENHRY and CDR2 SYGVKD. The CDR3 has 14 amino acids. The ends were cut back, 6 bases at V and 3 bases at J, with 14 bases in the middle. CDR3 amino acids: CAIRTAGDHYGYTF. The CDR3 DNA is TGTGCCATCAGGACGGCAGGGGATCACTATGGCTACACCTTC.

This chain links TRBV7-8 with TRBJ1-2; D remains unclear. Germline CDR1 reads SGHVS; CDR2 reads FQNEAQ. The length of the CDR3 is 14 residues. Trimming removed 5 bases at V and 0 bases at J, with 10 bases between. This CDR3 is CASSPDTSNYGYTF. The CDR3 DNA sequence: TGTGCCAGCAGCCCCGACACTTCTAACTATGGCTACACCTTC.

The chain couples TRBV6-1 to TRBJ2-7; D is unresolved. CDR1 and CDR2 from the germline V gene are MNHNS and SASEGT. V lost 6 bases, J lost 0 bases, and 15 bases lay in between. The CDR3 totals 15 residues. The CDR3 spells CASRNQAVPSYEQYF. The CDR3 DNA is TGTGCCAGCAGGAACCAGGCGGTCCCCTCCTACGAGCAGTACTTC.

The chain couples TRBV5-1 to TRBJ1-4; 11 bases fit TRBD1. The germline CDR1 and CDR2 sequences are SGHRS and YFSETQ. There are 17 residues in the CDR3. With V trimmed by 3 bases and J by 10 bases, 14 bases remained unmatched. CDR3 sequence reads: CASSSFTTGTGGGKLFF. The CDR3 DNA reads as TGCGCCAGCAGCTCGTTCACTACCGGGACAGGGGGAGGAAAACTGTTTTTT.

V usage is TRBV2 and J usage is TRBJ1-5; no clear D gene. The germline V and J ends were trimmed by 2 bases and 1 base, with 6 bases remaining between them. Germline CDR1 SNHLY, CDR2 FYNNEI. CDR3 length: 14 amino acids. CDR3 sequence (DNA): TGTGCCAGCAGTGAATTATTCAGCAATCAGCCCCAGCATTTT. Translation: CASSELFSNQPQHF. Variable domain in full (rest from reference TRBV2 and TRBJ1-5): EPEVTQTPSHQVTQMGQEVILRCVPISNHLYFYWYRQILGQKVEFLVSFYNNEISEKSEIFDDQFSVERPDGSNFTLKIRSTKLEDSAMYFCASSELFSNQPQHFGDGTRLSIL.

The chain has TRBV7-2 and TRBJ1-5, with D hard to call. The CDR3 loop spans 13 amino acids. Germline V gene data show CDR1 as SGHTA and CDR2 as FQGNSA. With 5 bases removed from V and 6 bases from J, the gap between germline ends came to 11 bases. The CDR3 nucleotides read TGTGCCAGCAGCCCATCAAACCGTCAGCCCCAGCATTTT. It specifies CASSPSNRQPQHF.